The 21 T cell receptor beta chains given below trace back to one sample, sequenced in a study of control samples from healthy donors and cancer patients. Assay: immunoSEQ multiplex PCR; the TCRdb copy retains only in-frame clones and omits some. The data show about 34,000 clones, approximately 90% seen once. Sequencing used PBMCs. These receptors came from a woman aged 40 to 50 with lung cancer.

The chain links TRBV13 to TRBJ1-1, with TRBD1 matching over 11 bases. The V gene end was trimmed by 4 bases and the J gene end by 0 bases; junction bases not matched to a gene: 4. The CDR3 runs 16 residues. CDR1 and CDR2 (germline): PRHDT, FYEKMQ (reference sequence). The CDR3 DNA sequence: TGTGCCAGCAGCTGGGGACAGGGGGGGATGAACACTGAAGCTTTCTTT. Its protein is CASSWGQGGMNTEAFF.

This clone was picked up a small number of times. The genes are TRBV11-3 and TRBJ2-3; TRBD1 matches at 7 bases. Germline V CDR1 and CDR2: SGHNT, YENEEA. This CDR3 spans 14 amino acids. Germline trimming cut 3 bases from V and 4 bases from J; bases unmatched to any gene: 4. For the CDR3, the DNA is TGTGCCAGCAGCTTGACAGGGACCGCAGATACGCAGTATTTT. It codes for CASSLTGTADTQYF.

The V call is TRBV29-1, the J call TRBJ1-2; a possible D gene is TRBD1 (6 bases). Germline CDR1 SQVTM, CDR2 ANQGSEA. This CDR3 comprises 12 residues. V lost 7 bases and J lost 0, with 9 bases in between. CDR3: CSAGHTNYGYTF. The CDR3, as DNA: TGCAGCGCGGGACACACTAACTATGGCTACACCTTC.

V and J are TRBV18 and TRBJ2-6; D is ambiguous. CDR3 size: 19 residues. CDR1 is KGHSH and CDR2 is LQKENI in the germline V gene. V was trimmed by 0 bases and J by 0 bases, leaving 15 bases between them. The CDR3 coding sequence is TGTGCCAGCTCACCACCGAGACAAAATGCTCACTCTGGGGCCAACGTCCTGACTTTC. Residues: CASSPPRQNAHSGANVLTF.

This chain uses TRBV7-3 with TRBJ2-1, with 7 bases aligning to TRBD2. Looked up from germline, CDR1 is SGHTA and CDR2 is FQGTGA. J was trimmed by 3 bases and V by 0 bases; bases with no gene match: 2. The CDR3 runs 15 residues. The CDR3 bases are TGTGCCAGCAGCTTAACGGCGGGGGACTACAATGAGCAGTTCTTC. This encodes CASSLTAGDYNEQFF.

This clone has only one observation. The V gene is TRBV7-3, the J gene TRBJ1-6, with D hard to call. The germline CDR1 and CDR2 sequences are SGHTA and FQGTGA. CDR3 size: 13 residues. V was clipped by 4 bases and J by 7 bases, with 8 bases between them. The CDR3 sequence: CASSSDWNSPLHF. CDR3 in DNA: TGTGCCAGCAGCTCCGACTGGAATTCACCCCTCCACTTT. Complete variable domain (other parts from reference TRBV7-3 and TRBJ1-6): GAGVSQTPSNKVTEKGKYVELRCDPISGHTALYWYRQSLGQGPEFLIYFQGTGAADDSGLPNDRFFAVRPEGSVSTLKIQRTERGDSAVYLCASSSDWNSPLHFGNGTRLTVT.

The V call is TRBV28, the J call TRBJ1-1, with D perhaps matching TRBD1 (5 bases). V shed 1 base and J shed 4 bases, with 7 bases lying between them. The CDR3 covers 13 residues. Germline CDR1 is MDHEN and CDR2 is SYDVKM. CDR3: CASSLFGGTEAFF. For the CDR3, the DNA is TGTGCCAGCAGTTTATTTGGGGGCACTGAAGCTTTCTTT.

The J gene is TRBJ1-1, the V gene TRBV30, with a possible D match to TRBD1 (6 bases). The CDR3 is 14 residues long. Trimming shortened V by 3 bases and J by 1 base, and 12 bases separated the two germline ends. Looked up from germline, CDR1 is GTSNPN and CDR2 is SVGIG (reference sequence). The CDR3 DNA reads as TGTGCCTGGAGGAGAAGGACAGAGAACACTGAAGCTTTCTTT. Translating it yields CAWRRRTENTEAFF. The entire variable domain, with the rest obtained from reference TRBV30 and TRBJ1-1, is as follows: SQTIHQWPATLVQPVGSPLSLECTVEGTSNPNLYWYRQAAGRGLQLLFYSVGIGQISSEVPQNLSASRPQDRQFILSSKKLLLSDSGFYLCAWRRRTENTEAFFGQGTRLTVV.

This chain uses TRBV3-1 (or the pseudogene TRBV3-2) with TRBJ1-4; 8 nucleotides match TRBD1. The CDR3 spans 15 residues. Per the germline V gene, CDR1 is LGHDT and CDR2 is YNNKEL (reference sequence). Trimming removed 4 bases from V and 2 bases from J; junction bases left unmatched: 3. This chain's CDR3 is CASSLQGVTNEKLFF. DNA of the CDR3: TGTGCCAGCAGCCTACAGGGGGTGACTAATGAAAAACTGTTTTTT.

In its sample, this clone was seen once. The rearrangement links TRBV30 to TRBJ2-2; no clear D. V was cut by 0 bases and J by 3 bases, with 8 bases left in between. Per germline, CDR1 GTSNPN and CDR2 SVGIG (reference sequence). The CDR3 sequence is 14 residues long. The CDR3 protein is CAWSVRLYTGELFF. CDR3 DNA: TGTGCCTGGAGTGTTCGACTTTACACCGGGGAGCTGTTTTTT.

V and J are TRBV2 and TRBJ1-1; no clear D gene. V was trimmed by 7 bases and J by 0 bases, leaving 9 bases between them. The germline CDR1 and CDR2 sequences are SNHLY and FYNNEI. There are 13 residues in the CDR3. CDR3 protein: CASTSRMNTEAFF. CDR3 coding DNA: TGTGCCAGCACGAGCCGTATGAACACTGAAGCTTTCTTT.

The chain uses TRBV11-2 and TRBJ2-5; 7 bases are shared with TRBD2. V was clipped by 2 bases and J by 5 bases; unmatched bases: 5. This CDR3 region has 14 residues. Germline-derived CDR1 and CDR2 are SGHAT and FQNNGV. CDR3 nucleotide sequence: TGTGCCAGCAGCTTATATAGCGGGTGGGAGACCCAGTACTTC. It encodes CASSLYSGWETQYF.

This rearrangement joins TRBV29-1 to TRBJ1-2, with TRBD1 as a possible D gene (5 bases). Germline CDR1 and CDR2: SQVTM and ANQGSEA. Trimming took off 1 base at V and 7 bases at J, with 13 bases between the two ends. The length of the CDR3 is 13 residues. This chain's CDR3 is CSVEVGPAGGYTF. The CDR3 DNA reads as TGCAGCGTTGAAGTGGGGCCAGCGGGTGGCTACACCTTC.

This clone was counted between two and nine times. The chain recombines TRBV7-2 with TRBJ2-1, with 13 bases matching TRBD2. Germline CDR1 reads SGHTA; CDR2 reads FQGNSA. The ends lost 5 bases at V and 1 base at J; junction bases unmatched: 8. The CDR3 spans 18 residues. The CDR3 DNA follows: TGTGCCAGCAGCGCAAGACTAGCGGGGGGCGGGTCCTACAATGAGCAGTTCTTC. Residues: CASSARLAGGGSYNEQFF.

This clone was counted a few times. V usage is TRBV7-3 and J usage is TRBJ1-6, with TRBD1 as a possible D gene (6 bases). CDR3 length: 13 residues. V lost 5 bases, J lost 7 bases, and 9 bases lay in between. Looked up from germline, CDR1 is SGHTA and CDR2 is FQGTGA. The CDR3 DNA follows: TGTGCCAGCAGCACAGGGCCCAATTCACCCCTCCACTTT. This translates into CASSTGPNSPLHF.

J is TRBJ1-1 and V is TRBV7-9, with D unclear. V was clipped by 4 bases and J by 10 bases, with 13 bases between them. This CDR3 region has 12 residues. Germline-derived CDR1 and CDR2 are SEHNR and FQNEAQ (reference sequence). The CDR3 protein is CASSSTNWAAFF. The CDR3 coding sequence is TGTGCCAGCAGCTCTACGAACTGGGCAGCTTTCTTT.

The genes are TRBV6-6 and TRBJ2-4, with 10 bases identical to TRBD2. After removal of 5 bases from V and 2 bases from J, the junction contained 9 bases not matched to a gene. From germline, CDR1 is MNHNY and CDR2 SVGAGI (reference sequence). This CDR3 is built from 17 residues. The CDR3 loop is CASSPSASGGSKNIQYF. CDR3 nucleotide sequence: TGTGCCAGCAGTCCCTCGGCTAGCGGGGGTTCCAAAAACATTCAGTACTTC.

The chain uses TRBV5-8 and TRBJ2-5, with 13 bases fitting TRBD2. The CDR3 spans 17 residues. Trimming cost V 2 bases and J 5 bases; bases outside gene matches: 9. Per germline, CDR1 SGHTS and CDR2 YDEGEE. The CDR3 is CASSFGLAGVESETQYF. CDR3 coding DNA: TGTGCCAGCAGCTTCGGACTAGCGGGGGTTGAGTCGGAGACCCAGTACTTC. Supplemented by reference TRBV5-8 and TRBJ2-5, the full variable domain reads EAGVTQSPTHLIKTRGQQATLRCSPISGHTSVYWYQQALGLGLQFLLWYDEGEERNRGNFPPRFSGRQFPNYSSELNVNALELEDSALYLCASSFGLAGVESETQYFGPGTRLLVL.

The chain employs TRBV19 and TRBJ2-1, with D possibly TRBD1 on 6 matching bases. The CDR3 contains 17 residues. Deletions cut 1 base from V and 4 bases from J, with 17 bases between. In germline, CDR1 is LNHDA, CDR2 SQIVND (reference sequence). The CDR3 coding sequence is TGTGCCAGTAGTATAGGGTCAACAGGGACCTATTACAATGAGCAGTTCTTC. It yields the protein CASSIGSTGTYYNEQFF.

The rearrangement uses TRBV5-8 and TRBJ2-7; 7 positions match TRBD1. Germline loops: CDR1 SGHTS, CDR2 YDEGEE. The V and J ends lost 2 bases and 2 bases, in that order; junction bases with no gene match: 10. This CDR3 comprises 16 residues. CDR3 region: CASSLIGDRATYEQYF. CDR3 nucleotide sequence: TGTGCCAGCAGCTTAATAGGAGACAGGGCAACCTACGAGCAGTACTTC.

The V call is TRBV24-1, the J call TRBJ2-7; D assignment may be TRBD1 or TRBD2 (6 bases each). The V end was cut by 9 bases, the J end by 5 bases, with 16 bases between. Germline CDR1 reads KGHDR; CDR2 reads SFDVKD. The CDR3 contains 13 residues. The CDR3 region is CATGDGGTNEQYF. The CDR3 DNA is TGTGCCACCGGAGATGGGGGGACAAACGAGCAGTACTTC.